This TCR beta chain was sequenced for a study of blood T cell repertoires in COVID-19. Study-wide context: Researchers got acute and convalescent COVID-19 samples from the United States, Italy and Spain.

Germline lookup yields CDR1 MGHRA and CDR2 YSYEKL. CDR3 length: 16 amino acids. Trimming shortened V by 1 base and J by 1 base, and 11 bases separated the two germline ends. The method was immunoSEQ multiplex PCR; TCRdb's version includes in-frame clones alone and lacks a portion of them. The sample lists about 250,000 clones; about 90% were seen once. This chain joins TRBV4-1 and TRBJ1-5; TRBD1 is a possible D gene (5 bases). The TCR sequence derives from a man of 80 years or more with acute or convalescent COVID-19. Sample: peripheral blood. DNA for the CDR3: TGCGCCAGCAGCCAAGGTAGGGGCTACAGCAATCAGCCCCAGCATTTT. Translated: CASSQGRGYSNQPQHF.